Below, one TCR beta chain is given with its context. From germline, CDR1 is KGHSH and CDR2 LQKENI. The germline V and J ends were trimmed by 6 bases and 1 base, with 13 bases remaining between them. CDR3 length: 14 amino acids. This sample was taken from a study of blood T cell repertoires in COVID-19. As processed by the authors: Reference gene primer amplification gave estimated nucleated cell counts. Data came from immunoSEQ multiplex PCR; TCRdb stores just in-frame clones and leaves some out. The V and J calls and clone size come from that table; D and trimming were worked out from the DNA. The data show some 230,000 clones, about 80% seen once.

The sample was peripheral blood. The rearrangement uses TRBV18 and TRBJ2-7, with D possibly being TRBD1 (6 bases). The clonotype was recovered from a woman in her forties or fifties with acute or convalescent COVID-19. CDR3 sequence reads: CASSSGTTSYEQYF. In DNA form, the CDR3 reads TGTGCCAGCTCTTCCGGGACAACTTCCTACGAGCAGTACTTC.